This TCR beta chain was captured by sequencing in a study of T cell responses to AZD1222 COVID-19 vaccine. Regarding the study as a whole: Most donors were white British, females outnumbered males, and clonal diversity was possibly underestimated. Seropositive status at baseline applied to only 6 or 7 AZD1222 recipients.

Trimming removed 4 bases at V and 5 bases at J, with 18 bases between. The CDR3 runs to 15 residues. Germline lookup yields CDR1 SGHRS and CDR2 YFSETQ. This clone was picked up one time. The antigen remains undetermined. Here immunoSEQ multiplex PCR was the method, and the copy in TCRdb shows in-frame clones only, minus some. Here the sample spans about 130,000 clones, about 85% being singletons. Material: peripheral blood, obtained on day 0 of AZD1222 vaccination. The V gene is TRBV5-1, the J gene TRBJ2-5, with TRBD1 as a possible D gene (6 bases). The clonotype comes from an adult in good health. The CDR3 loop is CASSPQGILEETQYF. The CDR3 coding sequence is TGCGCCAGCAGCCCCCAGGGGATTTTGGAGGAGACCCAGTACTTC.